Listed below are T cell receptor beta chains from one sample, sequenced in a study of T cells in Graves' hyperthyroidism and ophthalmopathy. TCRdb independently ran MiXCR on the multiplex PCR reads; one entry per CDR3 protein. Among about 640,000 distinct CDR3 sequences listed, around 20% were seen once. Sequenced sample: blood. These receptor sequences come from a man aged 30 to 39 with Graves' ophthalmopathy. The CDR3 runs from the conserved cysteine through the conserved F or W. D genes are given only for firm matches. Clone size, where shown, is once, few, many, or a class for clones that have expanded.

V	D	size	J	CDR3	DNA
TRBV6-2/TRBV6-3	NA	few	TRBJ2-1	CASVRWSDNEQFF	TGTGCCAGCGTGAGGTGGTCCGACAATGAGCAGTTCTTC
TRBV7-2	NA	few	TRBJ1-5	CASSLVGVNSNQPQHF	TGTGCCAGCAGCTTAGTCGGAGTTAATAGCAATCAGCCCCAGCATTTT
TRBV27	TRBD2	NA	TRBJ2-3	CASSRSGRPPDTQYF	TGTGCCAGCAGTCGTAGCGGGAGACCCCCAGATACGCAGTATTTT
TRBV7-2	NA	few	TRBJ2-1	CASSLRTASRPYNEQFF	TGTGCCAGCAGCCTTCGAACAGCCAGCCGCCCTTACAATGAGCAGTTCTTC
TRBV12-3/TRBV12-4	TRBD2	NA	TRBJ2-3	CASSTGSRSGVTDTQYF	TGTGCCAGCAGCACCGGCTCGCGTAGCGGGGTCACAGATACGCAGTATTTT
TRBV7-9	TRBD2	few	TRBJ2-2	CASSFGTSGRLAGELFF	TGTGCCAGCAGCTTCGGGACTAGCGGGAGGTTGGCCGGGGAGCTGTTTTTT
TRBV3-1	TRBD2	NA	TRBJ2-1	CASSYGLAGVPYNEQFF	TGTGCCAGCAGCTACGGACTAGCGGGAGTACCCTACAATGAGCAGTTCTTC
TRBV6-1	NA	NA	TRBJ1-1	CASSERQTNTEAFF	TGTGCCAGCAGTGAAAGACAAACGAACACTGAAGCTTTCTTT
TRBV6-2/TRBV6-3	TRBD2	NA	TRBJ2-7	CASSGPTSAFYEQYF	TGTGCCAGCAGTGGCCCGACTAGCGCATTCTACGAGCAGTACTTC
TRBV3-1	NA	few	TRBJ1-1	CASSPTAGAVTEAFF	TGTGCCAGCAGCCCAACCGCGGGGGCGGTCACTGAAGCTTTCTTT
TRBV5-5	NA	many	TRBJ1-2	CASSSSVGGGYGYTF	TGTGCCAGCAGCTCCTCAGTGGGAGGGGGCTATGGCTACACCTTC
TRBV5-1	TRBD2	few	TRBJ2-3	CASLRGVFGTDTQYF	TGCGCCAGCCTCCGGGGGGTATTCGGCACAGATACGCAGTATTTT
TRBV20-1	NA	few	TRBJ2-5	CSAQSETQYF	TGCAGTGCCCAATCAGAGACCCAGTACTTC
TRBV14	TRBD1	NA	TRBJ2-7	CASRNTRGPEDEQYF	TGTGCCAGCCGAAATACGAGGGGGCCCGAGGACGAGCAGTACTTC
TRBV5-6	NA	NA	TRBJ1-1	CASSFRWGERYTEAFF	TGTGCCAGCAGCTTTCGCTGGGGTGAACGGTACACTGAAGCTTTCTTT
TRBV5-1	NA	NA	TRBJ1-2	CASSFGQGSSGYTF	TGCGCCAGCAGCTTTGGGCAAGGGTCGAGCGGCTACACCTTC
TRBV3-1	TRBD1	many	TRBJ1-2	CASSRGQGADGYTF	TGTGCCAGCAGCCGGGGACAGGGGGCCGATGGCTACACCTTC
TRBV5-1	TRBD1	NA	TRBJ2-1	CASRRQGLGERVYNEQFF	TGCGCCAGCAGGAGACAGGGGTTGGGGGAGAGGGTCTACAATGAGCAGTTCTTC
TRBV2	TRBD1	NA	TRBJ1-6	CASSVDRQFSPLHF	TGTGCCAGCAGCGTGGACAGGCAGTTTTCACCCCTCCACTTT
TRBV7-3	NA	few	TRBJ2-2	CASSLGSGTGELFF	TGTGCCAGCAGCTTAGGTAGCGGAACCGGGGAGCTGTTTTTT
TRBV5-1	NA	many	TRBJ1-3	CASSSDSGNTIYF	TGCGCCAGCAGCTCGGACTCTGGAAACACCATATATTTT
TRBV11-1	TRBD1	many	TRBJ2-1	CASSSPGQGDNEQFF	TGTGCCAGCAGCTCTCCGGGACAGGGAGACAATGAGCAGTTCTTC
TRBV5-6	NA	many	TRBJ2-5	CASRWGAQETQYF	TGTGCCAGCAGGTGGGGGGCACAAGAGACCCAGTACTTC
TRBV4-1	TRBD1	NA	TRBJ2-3	CASSRIPGQGTDTQYF	TGCGCCAGCAGCCGGATTCCGGGACAGGGCACAGATACGCAGTATTTT
TRBV28	NA	few	TRBJ2-7	CASSSPPIRGAYEQYF	TGTGCCAGCAGTTCCCCCCCAATAAGGGGCGCCTACGAGCAGTACTTC
TRBV2	NA	many	TRBJ2-7	CASRSQGNEQYF	TGTGCCAGCAGATCACAGGGAAACGAGCAGTACTTC
TRBV7-3	TRBD1	few	TRBJ1-2	CASSLGGQGGDGYTF	TGTGCCAGCAGCTTAGGGGGACAGGGCGGCGATGGCTACACCTTC
TRBV6-5	NA	NA	TRBJ1-5	CASSYGPTGQPQHF	TGTGCCAGCAGTTACGGTCCGACGGGACAGCCCCAGCATTTT
TRBV7-9	TRBD1	NA	TRBJ2-1	CASITGASYNEQFF	TGTGCCAGCATAACAGGGGCGTCCTACAATGAGCAGTTCTTC
TRBV6-1	NA	few	TRBJ2-2	CASSSLRGGTGELFF	TGTGCCAGCAGCTCCCTTCGGGGCGGGACCGGGGAGCTGTTTTTT
TRBV20-1	TRBD2	NA	TRBJ2-1	CSAAQELVAGGSHYNEQFF	TGCAGTGCTGCTCAGGAGCTGGTAGCGGGAGGTTCACACTACAATGAGCAGTTCTTC
TRBV3-1	NA	NA	TRBJ1-2	CASSQDWGSGVNYGYTF	TGTGCCAGCAGCCAGGACTGGGGTTCAGGGGTAAACTATGGCTACACCTTC
TRBV7-8	TRBD2	few	TRBJ2-3	CANSLYYGRGADTQYF	TGTGCCAACAGCTTGTATTACGGGAGGGGGGCCGATACGCAGTATTTT
TRBV11-3	TRBD1	NA	TRBJ2-3	CASSKRQGATDTQYF	TGTGCCAGCAGCAAACGACAGGGGGCAACAGATACGCAGTATTTT
TRBV6-1	TRBD2	NA	TRBJ2-3	CASRRTRREGTDTQYF	TGTGCCAGCAGACGCACTCGGCGGGAGGGCACAGATACGCAGTATTTT
TRBV5-1	NA	many	TRBJ2-5	CASSLSHLERGETQYF	TGCGCCAGCAGCTTGTCGCACCTGGAGAGAGGAGAGACCCAGTACTTC
TRBV4-2	NA	few	TRBJ2-3	CASSQDLPSASTDTQYF	TGTGCCAGCAGCCAAGATCTGCCTAGCGCTAGCACAGATACGCAGTATTTT
TRBV12-3/TRBV12-4	NA	many	TRBJ1-1	CASRATAPNTEAFF	TGTGCCAGCAGGGCGACAGCCCCGAACACTGAAGCTTTCTTT
TRBV5-1	NA	NA	TRBJ2-2	CVSSTLRDKLNTGELFF	TGCGTCAGCAGTACGTTGCGGGATAAGCTTAACACCGGGGAGCTGTTTTTT